This TCR beta chain appears in the sequencing data of a study of beta chain features in type 1 diabetes. Study-level points and caveats: PCR might show a preference for shorter templates, equally across patients and controls.

Every isolated RNA sample was fully reverse transcribed, so sequencing captured expressed TCRB transcripts. Method: immunoSEQ multiplex PCR; TCRdb's copy keeps in-frame clones and lacks some. The sample shows 250,000 to 300,000 clones, 8% of them seen only once. In the case of this clone: The antigen is unknown.

Germline V gene data show CDR1 as SGHAT and CDR2 as FQDESV (reference sequence). The ends were cut back, 3 bases at V and 3 bases at J, with 11 bases in the middle. There are 14 residues in the CDR3. The sequence derives from a woman under 30 in good health. Sequencing input: central memory CD4+ T cells from blood. The gene calls are TRBV11-1 and TRBJ1-2; possibly TRBD1 for D (5 bases). The CDR3 spells CASSFRSGDYGYTF. CDR3 bases: TGTGCCAGCAGCTTCAGGTCGGGGGACTATGGCTACACCTTC.